This T cell receptor beta chain was sequenced during a study of shared clonotypes between healthy human individuals. This table comes from immunoSEQ multiplex PCR, and its TCRdb copy is limited to in-frame clones, with some not included. The sample holds more than 1 million clones, around three quarters seen once. V lost 1 base, J lost 5 bases, and 11 bases stayed unmatched. The CDR3 consists of 16 residues. The germline V gene has CDR1 GTSNPN and CDR2 SVGIG (reference sequence). The V call is TRBV30, the J call TRBJ1-1; TRBD1 matches 9 bases. Sequences were obtained from memory CD4+ T cells from PBMCs. Subset defined: CD45RA-negative fraction. This TCR was sampled from a man younger than 30 in good health. Some clones in this sample may be carry-over from other donors' samples. CDR3 nucleotides: TGTGCCTGGAGTGATCCCGCAGGACAGGGGAATACTGAAGCTTTCTTT. Translation gives CAWSDPAGQGNTEAFF.